A single sample is the source of the 22 T cell receptor beta chains below, sequenced in a study of T cell responses to AZD1222 COVID-19 vaccine. Method: immunoSEQ multiplex PCR; TCRdb's copy keeps in-frame clones and lacks some. The data show approximately 65,000 clones, 80% to 85% seen once. The sample here was peripheral blood, taken on day 0 of AZD1222 vaccination. The receptors were gathered from an adult in good health.

This clone was seen only once. This rearrangement joins TRBV10-2 to TRBJ2-2; TRBD1 matches 9 bases. Germline CDR1 is WSHSY and CDR2 is SAAADI. The V segment lost 6 bases and the J segment 5 bases; nucleotides outside the gene matches: 7. The length of the CDR3 is 15 residues. CDR3 sequence reads: CASSLGTGRTGELFF. CDR3 in DNA: TGCGCCAGCAGCCTAGGGACAGGGAGGACCGGGGAGCTGTTTTTT.

The gene calls are TRBV11-2 and TRBJ1-3; TRBD1 is a possible D gene (6 bases). CDR1 and CDR2 from the germline V gene are SGHAT and FQNNGV. The ends were cut back, 3 bases at V and 11 bases at J, with 20 bases in the middle. This CDR3 has 15 amino acids. The CDR3 sequence: CASSFEYLVDSPIYF. The CDR3 DNA reads as TGTGCCAGCAGCTTTGAGTATTTGGTGGACAGTCCCATATATTTT. Full variable domain (missing parts from reference TRBV11-2 and TRBJ1-3): EAGVAQSPRYKIIEKRQSVAFWCNPISGHATLYWYQQILGQGPKLLIQFQNNGVVDDSQLPKDRFSAERLKGVDSTLKIQPAKLEDSAVYLCASSFEYLVDSPIYFGEGSWLTVV.

This chain links TRBV5-6 with TRBJ2-7; TRBD2 agrees at 11 bases. Unmatched junction bases numbered 6, after V lost 7 bases and J lost 3 bases. CDR1 and CDR2 from the germline V gene are SGHDT and YYEEEE. This CDR3 region has 14 residues. CDR3 in DNA: TGTGCCAGCTCTTCTCTAGCGGGGGGCTACGAGCAGTACTTC. Its protein is CASSSLAGGYEQYF.

The CDR3 is CASSIMIASTDTQYF. Here the CDR3 DNA reads TGTGCCAGTAGTATAATGATCGCGTCGACAGATACGCAGTATTTT. The chain recombines TRBV19 with TRBJ2-3; D is unresolved. CDR1 and CDR2 (germline): LNHDA, SQIVND (reference sequence). The germline V and J ends were trimmed by 2 bases and 3 bases, with 12 bases remaining between them. The CDR3 consists of 15 residues.

The gene calls are TRBV19 and TRBJ2-1; TRBD2 might be the D (6 bases). Deletions cut 6 bases from V and 3 bases from J, with 15 bases between. Germline assignment: CDR1 LNHDA and CDR2 SQIVND (reference sequence). This CDR3 is built from 15 residues. The chain's CDR3 is CASSRRGNHYNEQFF. In DNA, the CDR3 is TGTGCCAGTAGCCGTCGGGGGAACCACTACAATGAGCAGTTCTTC.

The V and J genes are TRBV2 and TRBJ1-1; D may be TRBD1 (6 bases). Trimming removed 6 bases at V and 0 bases at J, with 11 bases between. The CDR3 is 14 amino acids. Germline lookup yields CDR1 SNHLY and CDR2 FYNNEI. For the CDR3, the DNA is TGTGCCAGCAGGACCGGACAGATGAACACTGAAGCTTTCTTT. Residues: CASRTGQMNTEAFF.

The chain recombines TRBV5-6 with TRBJ1-4; TRBD1 agrees at 8 bases. The trim removed 6 bases at V and 4 bases at J, leaving 2 bases unmatched. This CDR3 region has 13 residues. Germline assignment: CDR1 SGHDT and CDR2 YYEEEE. The CDR3 loop is CASKQGVNEKLFF. The CDR3, as DNA: TGTGCCAGCAAACAGGGGGTTAATGAAAAACTGTTTTTT.

This clone was seen a single time. The chain recombines TRBV5-1 with TRBJ1-4; the D gene is possibly TRBD1 (5 bases). Germline V CDR1 and CDR2: SGHRS, YFSETQ. Deletions cut 0 bases from V and 6 bases from J, with 12 bases between. This CDR3 spans 15 amino acids. The CDR3 loop is CASSLAARGDEKLFF. As DNA, the CDR3 is TGCGCCAGCAGCTTGGCCGCACGAGGGGATGAAAAACTGTTTTTT.

The chain links TRBV7-6 to TRBJ1-5; D is ambiguous. Trimming removed 10 bases at V and 7 bases at J, with 11 bases between. This CDR3 is 11 amino acids long. Germline-derived CDR1 and CDR2 are SGHVS and FNYEAQ. CDR3 sequence (DNA): TGTGCCACCCAGCTGGGGCAGCCCCAGCATTTT. Encoded protein: CATQLGQPQHF.

The rearrangement uses TRBV14 and TRBJ2-5; 8 positions agree with TRBD2. This CDR3 region has 12 residues. V lost 3 bases to trimming and J lost 12 bases; unmatched junction nucleotides: 6. Germline lookup yields CDR1 SGHDN and CDR2 FVKESK. The DNA for the CDR3 is TGTGCCAGCAGCCAGGAGCCGGGACTAGAGTACTTC. It translates to CASSQEPGLEYF. Using reference TRBV14 and TRBJ2-5 for the parts outside the CDR3, the full variable domain is EAGVTQFPSHSVIEKGQTVTLRCDPISGHDNLYWYRRVMGKEIKFLLHFVKESKQDESGMPNNRFLAERTGGTYSTLKVQPAELEDSGVYFCASSQEPGLEYFGPGTRLLVL.

The rearrangement links TRBV5-1 to TRBJ1-3; D is possibly TRBD1 (5 bases). This CDR3 has 15 amino acids. Germline V gene lookup returns CDR1 SGHRS and CDR2 YFSETQ. V shed 4 bases and J shed 0 bases, with 11 bases lying between them. CDR3 coding DNA: TGCGCCAGCAGCCCTTCAGGGTACTCTGGAAACACCATATATTTT. This encodes CASSPSGYSGNTIYF.

The chain has TRBV11-2 and TRBJ2-7, with D perhaps matching TRBD1 (5 bases). V was trimmed by 5 bases and J by 0 bases, leaving 11 bases between them. Germline V CDR1 and CDR2: SGHAT, FQNNGV. CDR3 length: 14 amino acids. This CDR3 reads CASSPRQSSYEQYF. DNA of the CDR3: TGTGCCAGCAGCCCACGACAGAGCTCCTACGAGCAGTACTTC.

The V call is TRBV27, the J call TRBJ1-5; D might be TRBD1 (6 bases). V was cut by 7 bases and J by 1 base, with 14 bases left in between. Germline V gene lookup returns CDR1 MNHEY and CDR2 SMNVEV (reference sequence). The CDR3 consists of 15 residues. This chain's CDR3 is CASTKGGLSNQPQHF. The CDR3 nucleotides are TGTGCCAGCACAAAGGGGGGCCTGAGCAATCAGCCCCAGCATTTT.

This chain uses TRBV7-9 with TRBJ2-7; D not certain. CDR1 and CDR2 (germline): SEHNR, FQNEAQ (reference sequence). Trimming took off 5 bases at V and 6 bases at J, with 11 bases between the two ends. This CDR3 has 12 amino acids. The CDR3 DNA is TGTGCCAGCAGCCCACCATTAGGCGAGCAGTACTTC. The encoded protein is CASSPPLGEQYF.

This chain joins TRBV12-3 or TRBV12-4 and TRBJ1-5; D remains ambiguous. This CDR3 has 13 amino acids. The ends were cut back, 5 bases at V and 0 bases at J, with 5 bases in the middle. This chain's CDR3 is CASSGGSNQPQHF. CDR3 nucleotides: TGTGCCAGCAGTGGAGGTAGCAATCAGCCCCAGCATTTT.

V usage is TRBV10-3 and J usage is TRBJ1-2, with D perhaps matching TRBD1 (5 bases). The CDR3 loop spans 22 amino acids. Germline V gives CDR1 ENHRY, CDR2 SYGVKD. Trimming removed 2 bases from V and 4 bases from J, with 35 bases in between. The CDR3 DNA follows: TGTGCCATCAGTGAGCCCACGAGGAATATGCCCACAGGTTATAACCTTTTCTATGGCTACACCTTC. Amino acid sequence: CAISEPTRNMPTGYNLFYGYTF.

This chain uses TRBV5-4 with TRBJ1-2, with D tentatively TRBD1 (6 bases). The CDR3 totals 16 residues. The ends were cut back, 0 bases at V and 0 bases at J, with 12 bases in the middle. Germline V lookup: CDR1 SGHNT, CDR2 YYREEE (reference sequence). The CDR3 DNA sequence: TGTGCCAGCAGCTTGGACAGGGCGGGATCTAACTATGGCTACACCTTC. Its translation: CASSLDRAGSNYGYTF. The complete variable domain, with remaining parts taken from reference TRBV5-4 and TRBJ1-2, reads ETGVTQSPTHLIKTRGQQVTLRCSSQSGHNTVSWYQQALGQGPQFIFQYYREEENGRGNFPPRFSGLQFPNYSSELNVNALELDDSALYLCASSLDRAGSNYGYTFGSGTRLTVV.

This clone showed up just once. The rearrangement joins TRBV6-1 to TRBJ1-5, with D uncertain. Trimming cost V 2 bases and J 1 base, with 9 bases left between them. CDR1 is MNHNS, CDR2 SASEGT, per germline. The CDR3 runs 15 residues. Here the CDR3 reads CASSEKDFSNQPQHF. CDR3 coding DNA: TGTGCCAGCAGTGAAAAGGATTTCAGCAATCAGCCCCAGCATTTT.

V and J are TRBV27 and TRBJ1-6, with no clear D. Germline-derived CDR1 and CDR2 are MNHEY and SMNVEV (reference sequence). Deletions cut 4 bases from V and 2 bases from J, with 15 bases between. CDR3 length: 17 residues. CDR3 in amino acids: CASSSLPTRTYNSPLHF. CDR3 bases: TGTGCCAGCAGTTCCCTCCCTACAAGGACCTATAATTCACCCCTCCACTTT.

The CDR3 nucleotides are TGTGCCAGCAGCGGAAGACAGGCTAGCACAGATACGCAGTATTTT. It codes for CASSGRQASTDTQYF. The J gene is TRBJ2-3, the V gene TRBV5-8, with D possibly being TRBD1 (6 bases). With 4 bases removed from V and 0 bases from J, the gap between germline ends came to 12 bases. This CDR3 spans 15 amino acids. Looked up from germline, CDR1 is SGHTS and CDR2 is YDEGEE.

J is TRBJ1-5 and V is TRBV30, with D maybe TRBD1 (5 bases). The germline V gene has CDR1 GTSNPN and CDR2 SVGIG (reference sequence). The CDR3 sequence is 17 residues long. The V end lost 0 bases, the J end lost 0 bases, and 15 bases lay between the germline ends. The CDR3 loop is CAWSVSAGKYSNQPQHF. CDR3 DNA sequence: TGTGCCTGGAGTGTGAGCGCAGGGAAGTATAGCAATCAGCCCCAGCATTTT.

The chain uses TRBV29-1 and TRBJ1-1; D perhaps matches TRBD1 (6 bases). V lost 6 bases to trimming and J lost 4 bases, with 15 bases between them. The germline gives CDR1 SQVTM, CDR2 ANQGSEA. This CDR3 has 13 residues. The CDR3 DNA reads as TGCAGCGTCGTACAGGGTTGGAGCACTGAAGCTTTCTTT. Protein sequence: CSVVQGWSTEAFF.